The T cell receptor beta chain described here comes from a study of blood T cell repertoires in COVID-19. CDR1 MGHRA and CDR2 YSYEKL come from the germline V gene. Trimming took 1 base from V and 1 from J, leaving 11 bases between them. The CDR3 loop spans 15 amino acids. The method was immunoSEQ multiplex PCR; TCRdb's version includes in-frame clones alone and lacks a portion of them. This table has a few hundred thousand clones, around nine tenths appearing once. The sequenced sample consisted of PBMCs or T cells enriched from blood (not recorded which). V usage is TRBV4-1 and J usage is TRBJ2-7; the D gene is possibly TRBD1 (6 bases). The origin of this receptor is a man aged 30 to 39 who had recovered from COVID-19. The CDR3 nucleotides are TGCGCCAGCAGCCAAGTGACAGGTCGGTCCTACGAGCAGTACTTC. Translation gives CASSQVTGRSYEQYF.